The present T cell receptor (beta chain) was sequenced within a study of T cell changes during pregnancy in multiple sclerosis. TCRdb's copy holds only in-frame clones and misses some; the assay was immunoSEQ multiplex PCR. The sample consists of approximately 31,000 clones, approximately 94% of them appearing once. This CDR3 has 14 residues. After removal of 4 bases from V and 7 bases from J, the junction contained 5 bases not matched to a gene. In germline, CDR1 is MNHNS, CDR2 SASEGT. This clonotype was sampled from a female donor with multiple sclerosis, enrolled in a pregnancy study. The specimen comprised CD4+ T cells from peripheral blood mononuclear cells, sampled in the second trimester of pregnancy. This chain links TRBV6-1 with TRBJ1-5; 9 bases align to TRBD1. The CDR3 loop reads CASSGQGESQPQHF. CDR3 sequence (DNA): TGTGCCAGCAGTGGACAGGGGGAAAGCCAGCCCCAGCATTTT.